These 18 T cell receptor beta chains were sequenced from one sample in a study of T cells after yellow fever vaccination. Via MiXCR, TCRdb re-called the 5' RACE reads, giving one row per CDR3 protein. The sample yields some 300,000 distinct CDR3 sequences, around 9.3% seen once. The material sequenced was CD4+ T cells sorted from PBMCs, taken 5 days after the yellow fever booster vaccination. All receptors come from a man between 18 and 35 years old who received the YFV17D yellow fever vaccine.

The sample holds a few counts of this clonotype. The V call is TRBV5-1, the J call TRBJ2-3; D might be TRBD1 or TRBD2, each matching 5 bases. Trimming pared 4 bases from V and 6 bases from J, leaving 15 bases between. The CDR3 is 14 residues long. Germline V gene sequence: CDR1 SGHRS, CDR2 YFSETQ. DNA for the CDR3: TGCGCCAGCAGCCTGGGACCGGGTTTGGATACGCAGTATTTT. It translates to CASSLGPGLDTQYF. Full variable domain (outside the CDR3, taken from reference TRBV5-1 and TRBJ2-3): KAGVTQTPRYLIKTRGQQVTLSCSPISGHRSVSWYQQTPGQGLQFLFEYFSETQRNKGNFPGRFSGRQFSNSRSEMNVSTLELGDSALYLCASSLGPGLDTQYFGPGTRLTVL.

This clonotype was recorded many times. J is TRBJ1-5 and V is TRBV5-6; D is unclear. The V end was cut by 2 bases, the J end by 4 bases, with 7 bases between. This CDR3 comprises 13 residues. Germline loops: CDR1 SGHDT, CDR2 YYEEEE. CDR3: CASSFWNNQPQHF. CDR3 nucleotides: TGTGCCAGCAGCTTTTGGAATAATCAGCCCCAGCATTTT.

The table lists this clonotype with many counts. The chain is built from TRBV4-2 and TRBJ1-1, with 7 bases that match TRBD1. V gave up 4 bases and J gave up 1 base; unmatched junction bases: 12. CDR3 length: 17 amino acids. The V gene's germline CDR1 is LGHNA and CDR2 YNFKEQ. The CDR3 is CASSRTVRGPKNTEAFF. The DNA for the CDR3 is TGTGCCAGCAGCCGGACTGTAAGGGGGCCGAAGAACACTGAAGCTTTCTTT.

The chain couples TRBV10-3 to TRBJ1-1; tentatively, D is TRBD1 (5 bases). The germline V gene has CDR1 ENHRY and CDR2 SYGVKD. V lost 4 bases and J lost 1, with 7 bases in between. The CDR3 consists of 13 residues. The CDR3 sequence: CAISATGNTEAFF. The CDR3, as DNA: TGTGCCATCAGTGCTACAGGGAACACTGAAGCTTTCTTT.

The chain joins TRBV7-3 to TRBJ2-1; possible D gene TRBD2, 7 bases. This CDR3 contains 13 residues. Germline V gene lookup returns CDR1 SGHTA and CDR2 FQGTGA. Trimming removed 5 bases from V and 10 bases from J, with 15 bases in between. The DNA of the CDR3 is TGTGCCAGCAGCACCCGGGGGGCTCGGGAGCAGTTCTTC. Its translation: CASSTRGAREQFF.

This clonotype was seen a handful of times. The chain has TRBV7-6 and TRBJ1-4; D is perhaps TRBD1 (5 bases). CDR1 is SGHVS and CDR2 is FNYEAQ in the germline V gene. There are 15 residues in the CDR3. V was pared by 3 bases and J by 6 bases, with 14 bases between. CDR3 loop: CASSFRPSQDEKLFF. As DNA, the CDR3 is TGTGCCAGCAGCTTCAGACCGTCACAGGATGAAAAACTGTTTTTT.

This clonotype was counted at least ten times. The chain is built from TRBV5-8 and TRBJ1-3, with D unclear. The CDR3 runs 12 residues. The germline V gene has CDR1 SGHTS and CDR2 YDEGEE. The V end was cut by 0 bases, the J end by 5 bases, with 3 bases between. The CDR3 sequence: CASSLARNTIYF. CDR3 coding DNA: TGTGCCAGCAGCTTGGCAAGAAACACCATATATTTT.

This clonotype was detected only a few times. The chain carries TRBV29-1 and TRBJ2-5; no clear D gene. The CDR3 is made up of 15 amino acids. Germline loops: CDR1 SQVTM, CDR2 ANQGSEA. V lost 0 bases, J lost 4 bases, and 15 bases lay in between. CDR3 region: CSVEDTARGGETQYF. The DNA of the CDR3 is TGCAGCGTTGAAGATACAGCCCGAGGCGGAGAGACCCAGTACTTC.

This clonotype was counted between two and nine times. The V call is TRBV12-3 or TRBV12-4, the J call TRBJ2-7; the D gene is possibly TRBD2 (5 bases). V lost 6 bases and J lost 6, with 21 bases in between. The CDR3 covers 15 residues. The CDR3: CASSLGSGRLLEQYF. The CDR3, as DNA: TGTGCCAGCAGCCTCGGGTCCGGACGACTACTCGAGCAGTACTTC.

This chain links TRBV12-5 with TRBJ2-1; TRBD1 matches at 11 bases. The CDR3 has 13 amino acids. Germline loops: CDR1 LGHNT, CDR2 FRNRAP. The ends lost 9 bases at V and 7 bases at J; junction bases unmatched: 5. The CDR3 sequence: CARPGQGGNEQFF. In DNA form, the CDR3 reads TGTGCTAGGCCGGGACAGGGGGGGAATGAGCAGTTCTTC.

This clonotype was seen only a few times. The chain carries TRBV6-6 and TRBJ2-5; D remains ambiguous. V was clipped by 6 bases and J by 5 bases, with 10 bases between them. Germline CDR1 and CDR2: MNHNY and SVGAGI (reference sequence). The CDR3 totals 12 residues. CDR3 coding DNA: TGTGCCAGCAGAAACGTGGGGGAGACCCAGTACTTC. This gives the protein CASRNVGETQYF.

This clonotype was seen ten or more times. The chain carries TRBV18 and TRBJ1-4; D may be TRBD1 (5 bases). The CDR3 is made up of 12 amino acids. Germline CDR1 and CDR2: KGHSH and LQKENI. The ends were cut back, 6 bases at V and 8 bases at J, with 10 bases in the middle. CDR3 nucleotides: TGTGCCAGCTCGCCTGCAGGGGAAAAACTGTTTTTT. It is translated as CASSPAGEKLFF.

This clonotype appeared a few times. The chain carries TRBV6-2 or TRBV6-3 and TRBJ2-5, with D possibly being TRBD1 (6 bases). The CDR3 contains 12 residues. V lost 2 bases and J lost 14, with 15 bases in between. The germline gives CDR1 MNHEY, CDR2 SVGEGT. CDR3 sequence reads: CASSYRRQAGYF. CDR3 DNA: TGTGCCAGCAGTTACAGGCGACAGGCGGGTTACTTC.

This clonotype was seen more than once but under ten times. This chain joins TRBV7-8 and TRBJ2-5, with 8 bases fitting TRBD1. Trimming removed 10 bases from V and 3 bases from J; junction bases left unmatched: 4. Germline values: CDR1 SGHVS, CDR2 FQNEAQ. The CDR3 is made up of 12 amino acids. CDR3 DNA sequence: TGTGCCATCGCACAGGGGGAAGAGACCCAGTACTTC. Translated: CAIAQGEETQYF.

The chain uses TRBV7-2 and TRBJ1-6, with unresolved D. There are 15 residues in the CDR3. Per the germline V gene, CDR1 is SGHTA and CDR2 is FQGNSA. Trimming took 1 base from V and 7 from J, leaving 11 bases between them. The CDR3 region has the DNA TGTGCCAGCAGCTTAGATGGGCTGAGAAATTCACCCCTCCACTTT. This translates into CASSLDGLRNSPLHF.

This clonotype was picked up a small number of times. The chain joins TRBV5-1 to TRBJ1-1; weak D call: TRBD1 (6 bases). This CDR3 region has 14 residues. Trimming stripped 6 bases from V and 1 base from J, with 13 bases between. The germline gives CDR1 SGHRS, CDR2 YFSETQ. The CDR3 is CASNRDTSNTEAFF. CDR3 sequence (DNA): TGCGCCAGCAATCGGGACACATCGAACACTGAAGCTTTCTTT.

Only a few counts were recorded for this clonotype. The rearrangement links TRBV5-1 to TRBJ2-3; 12 positions match TRBD2. CDR3 length: 21 residues. Germline V gene lookup returns CDR1 SGHRS and CDR2 YFSETQ. Losses at the gene ends were 2 bases for V and 2 bases for J; bases not matched to a gene: 18. The CDR3: CASSFSLTSGGHRLYTDTQYF. The CDR3 bases are TGCGCCAGCAGCTTCTCCCTGACTAGCGGGGGACACAGACTTTACACAGATACGCAGTATTTT.

The V gene is TRBV9, the J gene TRBJ2-3; D may be TRBD2 (7 bases). V was trimmed by 4 bases and J by 6 bases, leaving 15 bases between them. The CDR3 has 14 amino acids. Per germline, CDR1 SGDLS and CDR2 YYNGEE. DNA for the CDR3: TGTGCCAGCAGCCCAGGGGAGGGGAGGGATACGCAGTATTTT. Amino acid sequence: CASSPGEGRDTQYF. Variable domain in full (rest from reference TRBV9 and TRBJ2-3): DSGVTQTPKHLITATGQRVTLRCSPRSGDLSVYWYQQSLDQGLQFLIQYYNGEERAKGNILERFSAQQFPDLHSELNLSSLELGDSALYFCASSPGEGRDTQYFGPGTRLTVL.